The clone carrying this T cell receptor (beta chain) was detected ten times or more. Patients included in sequencing had previously demonstrated CD8+CD57+ cell expansion by flow cytometry. The template for TCR beta VDJ and CDR3 sequence profiling was genomic DNA. TCRdb redid the calling of the reads with MiXCR, one entry per CDR3 protein. The sample has approximately 470,000 distinct CDR3 sequences, less than 35% seen once. The data are from a study of CD8+CD57+ T cells in acquired aplastic anemia. V gave up 2 bases and J gave up 1 base, with 7 bases separating them. CDR1 and CDR2 from the germline V gene are ENHRY and SYGVKD. This CDR3 contains 14 residues.

The sequenced material came from sorted CD4+, CD8+, or CD8+CD57+ T cells (not recorded which) from PBMCs. The chain has TRBV10-3 and TRBJ2-3; D tentatively fits TRBD1 or TRBD2 (5 bases each). The receptor comes from a human donor with aplastic anemia. The DNA for the CDR3 is TGTGCCATCAGTGAGGGGGGACGCACAGATACGCAGTATTTT. Protein sequence: CAISEGGRTDTQYF.